These 21 T cell receptor beta chains were sequenced from one sample in a study of low-dose radiotherapy and immunotherapy resistance in tumors. TRAV- and TRBV-specific primers, spanning alpha and beta chains, primed first-strand cDNA. Amplification of TCRs used a constant-region primer and V-primer adapter for about 19 PCR cycles. TCRdb ran MiXCR on the reads and lists one entry per CDR3 protein. This table holds about 12,000 distinct CDR3 sequences, 76% found once. Receptors originate from a human donor with advanced metastatic prostate, ovarian, gallbladder or colorectal cancer (not recorded which). This table probably holds off-target reads from a library built for another chain.

The gene calls are TRBV4-1 and TRBJ2-7; TRBD1 is a possible D gene (6 bases). V lost 4 bases and J lost 0, with 16 bases in between. The CDR3 has 16 amino acids. Germline CDR1 reads MGHRA; CDR2 reads YSYEKL. The CDR3, as DNA: TGCGCCAGCAGCCCCCAGGGGCCGGGCGTCTCCTACGAGCAGTACTTC. It yields the protein CASSPQGPGVSYEQYF.

The chain employs TRBV4-1 and TRBJ1-2; D unclear. This CDR3 is 15 amino acids long. V lost 0 bases and J 4 bases, leaving 12 bases between the germline ends. From germline, CDR1 is MGHRA and CDR2 YSYEKL. The CDR3 nucleotides read TGCGCCAGCAGCCAAGATCCCCGGTCGGGCTATGGCTACACCTTC. Amino acids: CASSQDPRSGYGYTF.

The chain is built from TRBV11-1 and TRBJ2-3, with D tentatively TRBD2 (5 bases). The CDR3 spans 14 residues. V was cut by 5 bases and J by 8 bases, with 17 bases left in between. Per the germline V gene, CDR1 is SGHAT and CDR2 is FQDESV (reference sequence). The chain's CDR3 is CASSPGEFKVTQYF. CDR3 DNA sequence: TGTGCCAGCAGCCCTGGGGAGTTCAAAGTTACGCAGTATTTT.

This sequence joins TRBV3-1 and TRBJ1-5, with 9 nucleotides matching TRBD1. The CDR3 contains 16 residues. CDR1 and CDR2 from the germline V gene are LGHDT and YNNKEL (reference sequence). The V segment lost 6 bases and the J segment 7 bases; nucleotides outside the gene matches: 13. The chain's CDR3 is CASSLNRDRAGQPQHF. In nucleotides, the CDR3 is TGTGCCAGCAGTCTAAACCGGGACAGGGCAGGCCAGCCCCAGCATTTT.

The rearrangement uses TRBV27 and TRBJ2-3, with 7 bases aligning to TRBD2. From germline, CDR1 is MNHEY and CDR2 SMNVEV (reference sequence). The CDR3 extends over 17 amino acids. With 3 bases clipped from V and 2 bases from J, the junction kept 11 bases outside the gene matches. CDR3 residues: CASSFRPSGTNTDTQYF. CDR3 coding DNA: TGTGCCAGCAGTTTTAGGCCTAGCGGAACAAACACAGATACGCAGTATTTT.

V usage is TRBV14 and J usage is TRBJ2-3, with D maybe TRBD2 (6 bases). Per germline, CDR1 SGHDN and CDR2 FVKESK. The CDR3 loop spans 15 amino acids. V was cut by 4 bases and J by 0 bases, with 11 bases left in between. This CDR3 reads CASSPSGASTDTQYF. CDR3 nucleotides: TGTGCCAGCAGCCCTTCGGGAGCTAGCACAGATACGCAGTATTTT. Full variable domain (rest looked up from reference TRBV14 and TRBJ2-3): EAGVTQFPSHSVIEKGQTVTLRCDPISGHDNLYWYRRVMGKEIKFLLHFVKESKQDESGMPNNRFLAERTGGTYSTLKVQPAELEDSGVYFCASSPSGASTDTQYFGPGTRLTVL.

The chain couples TRBV19 to TRBJ1-5; TRBD1 is a possible D gene (5 bases). The CDR3 covers 15 residues. V shed 3 bases and J shed 3 bases, with 12 bases lying between them. Germline assignment: CDR1 LNHDA and CDR2 SQIVND (reference sequence). CDR3 coding DNA: TGTGCCAGTAGTATCATCCCCGGGGCCAATCAGCCCCAGCATTTT. Residues: CASSIIPGANQPQHF.

The rearrangement joins TRBV7-2 to TRBJ1-5; unclear D gene. V gave up 4 bases and J gave up 2 bases, with 9 bases separating them. CDR1 and CDR2 from the germline V gene are SGHTA and FQGNSA. The CDR3 covers 14 residues. The CDR3 is CASSSNLGNQPQHF. Here the CDR3 DNA reads TGTGCCAGCAGCTCAAACCTAGGCAATCAGCCCCAGCATTTT.

The chain couples TRBV5-1 to TRBJ2-7; 11 positions agree with TRBD2. V dropped 4 bases and J dropped 4; count of bases not matched to a gene: 7. This CDR3 region has 15 residues. Germline lookup yields CDR1 SGHRS and CDR2 YFSETQ. CDR3 coding DNA: TGCGCCAGCAGCCCCCTAGCGGGAGGCCCATACGAGCAGTACTTC. Residues: CASSPLAGGPYEQYF.

This chain connects TRBV3-1 to TRBJ2-5, with D uncertain. Germline CDR1 and CDR2: LGHDT and YNNKEL (reference sequence). Trimming pared 0 bases from V and 4 bases from J, leaving 9 bases between. The CDR3 is made up of 14 amino acids. This chain's CDR3 is CASSQDLGTETQYF. CDR3 DNA sequence: TGTGCCAGCAGCCAAGATCTGGGAACAGAGACCCAGTACTTC.

As DNA, the CDR3 is TGTGCCAGCTCACTCAGTAGTACCGGGGAGCTGTTTTTT. Translating it yields CASSLSSTGELFF. V and J are TRBV18 and TRBJ2-2; D call uncertain. The V end was cut by 4 bases, the J end by 5 bases, with 8 bases between. The CDR3 is made up of 13 amino acids. Germline V lookup: CDR1 KGHSH, CDR2 LQKENI.

This chain links TRBV9 with TRBJ2-1; D is possibly TRBD2 (5 bases). V lost 0 bases, J lost 0 bases, and 10 bases lay in between. CDR1 is SGDLS and CDR2 is YYNGEE in the germline V gene. The CDR3 consists of 16 residues. CDR3 sequence (DNA): TGTGCCAGCAGCGTAGTAGCTAGCAGCTCCTACAATGAGCAGTTCTTC. This encodes CASSVVASSSYNEQFF. The full variable domain, rest sourced from reference TRBV9 and TRBJ2-1, is DSGVTQTPKHLITATGQRVTLRCSPRSGDLSVYWYQQSLDQGLQFLIQYYNGEERAKGNILERFSAQQFPDLHSELNLSSLELGDSALYFCASSVVASSSYNEQFFGPGTRLTVL.

The CDR3 nucleotides are TGTGCCAGCAGCCCAGGGCCCTACGAGCAGTACTTC. This sequence encodes CASSPGPYEQYF. The chain employs TRBV6-1 and TRBJ2-7; TRBD1 is a possible D gene (5 bases). Germline V lookup: CDR1 MNHNS, CDR2 SASEGT. This CDR3 has 12 residues. V dropped 6 bases and J dropped 2 bases, with 8 bases sitting between them.

This clonotype was seen only once. CDR3 in amino acids: CASSLFGTSGPRTGELFF. In DNA, the CDR3 is TGTGCCAGCAGTTTGTTCGGCACTAGCGGACCACGGACCGGGGAGCTGTTTTTT. The chain carries TRBV28 and TRBJ2-2, with TRBD2 matching over 8 bases. With V trimmed by 3 bases and J by 5 bases, 14 bases remained unmatched. The V gene's germline CDR1 is MDHEN and CDR2 SYDVKM. This CDR3 comprises 18 residues.

The J gene is TRBJ2-1, the V gene TRBV20-1, with 7 bases fitting TRBD1. The trim removed 5 bases at V and 0 bases at J, leaving 1 base unmatched. Looked up from germline, CDR1 is DFQATT and CDR2 is SNEGSKA (reference sequence). The CDR3 is 13 residues long. The CDR3 DNA sequence: TGCAGTGCTCAGGGGGACTCCTACAATGAGCAGTTCTTC. This encodes CSAQGDSYNEQFF.

V usage is TRBV6-2 or TRBV6-3 and J usage is TRBJ1-1; D call uncertain. Trimming took off 4 bases at V and 2 bases at J, with 5 bases between the two ends. The CDR3 has 12 amino acids. Germline CDR1 reads MNHEY; CDR2 reads SVGEGT. This CDR3 is CASSLPNTEAFF. CDR3 sequence (DNA): TGTGCCAGCAGTTTACCAAACACTGAAGCTTTCTTT.

The genes are TRBV7-8 and TRBJ2-1; TRBD2 aligns across 7 bases. Trimming removed 0 bases from V and 3 bases from J; junction bases left unmatched: 2. The CDR3 sequence is 15 residues long. Germline CDR1 and CDR2: SGHVS and FQNEAQ. DNA of the CDR3: TGTGCCAGCAGCTTAGCGGGGGACTACTACAATGAGCAGTTCTTC. Translated, it gives CASSLAGDYYNEQFF. The full variable domain, rest sourced from reference TRBV7-8 and TRBJ2-1, is GAGVSQSPRYKVAKRGQDVALRCDPISGHVSLFWYQQALGQGPEFLTYFQNEAQLDKSGLPSDRFFAERPEGSVSTLKIQRTQQEDSAVYLCASSLAGDYYNEQFFGPGTRLTVL.

This chain links TRBV20-1 with TRBJ2-4; D remains ambiguous. The ends were cut back, 5 bases at V and 6 bases at J, with 8 bases in the middle. Germline lookup yields CDR1 DFQATT and CDR2 SNEGSKA (reference sequence). The CDR3 totals 11 residues. CDR3 loop: CSAEIGNIQYF. CDR3 sequence (DNA): TGCAGTGCTGAAATCGGAAACATTCAGTACTTC.

The genes are TRBV28 and TRBJ2-1; 8 nucleotides match TRBD2. This CDR3 contains 15 residues. Trimming at V came to 10 bases and at J to 10 bases, leaving 18 bases not matched to a gene. Germline V gene lookup returns CDR1 MDHEN and CDR2 SYDVKM. The chain's CDR3 is CATVASSGFSGEQFF. The CDR3 coding sequence is TGTGCCACCGTGGCGTCTAGCGGGTTCTCAGGGGAGCAGTTCTTC.

This chain connects TRBV28 to TRBJ2-7, with TRBD1 identical over 8 bases. Trimming removed 4 bases from V and 4 bases from J; junction bases left unmatched: 12. Germline V gene sequence: CDR1 MDHEN, CDR2 SYDVKM. The CDR3 runs 16 residues. The CDR3 protein is CASSSAAGGIGYEQYF. The CDR3 DNA follows: TGTGCCAGCAGTTCAGCGGCAGGGGGCATTGGATACGAGCAGTACTTC.

This sequence joins TRBV14 and TRBJ2-3; tentatively, D is TRBD1 (6 bases). The CDR3 runs to 14 residues. V was clipped by 5 bases and J by 0 bases, with 9 bases between them. The V gene's germline CDR1 is SGHDN and CDR2 FVKESK. The CDR3 coding sequence is TGTGCCAGCAGCAAACAGGGTAGCACAGATACGCAGTATTTT. This codes for CASSKQGSTDTQYF.